This T cell receptor beta chain came from a study of cytomegalovirus exposure and HLA in healthy donors. As for the study in general: An earlier analysis identified 120 million or so unique TCR beta sequences in about 179 million T cells. General study points: Previously analyzed data showed that most TCR beta V segments were productive at a frequency of about 90% or about 30%. Rare sequences made up most TCRs, while some public TCRs were found in many donors.

The CDR3 length is 12 residues. Germline CDR1 and CDR2: ENHRY and SYGVKD. V lost 8 bases and J lost 8; bases outside the gene matches: 6. Note on this clone: Its antigen is as yet unknown.

PCR primers comprised 60 Vbeta and 13 Jbeta primers. TCRdb's copy holds only in-frame clones and misses some; the assay was immunoSEQ multiplex PCR. Found here are some 65,000 clones, approximately 80% of them singletons; the top ten hold about 3%. This chain uses TRBV10-3 with TRBJ2-1; 7 bases map to TRBD2. This clonotype was obtained from a girl between 5 and 17 years old in good health and CMV-seropositive. Input material: PBMCs. The CDR3 DNA sequence: TGTGCCATCCTCGGGACTACGGATGAGCAGTTCTTC. It codes for CAILGTTDEQFF.